This T cell receptor beta chain was captured by sequencing in a study of shared T cell receptors in the human thymus. The table came from immunoSEQ multiplex PCR; TCRdb's copy has only in-frame clones and leaves some out. The sample lists hundreds of thousands of clones, around 87% seen once, with around 0.0099% in the top ten. CDR1 is SEHNR and CDR2 is FQNEAQ in the germline V gene (reference sequence). This CDR3 is 13 amino acids long. Trimming stripped 4 bases from V and 0 bases from J, with 6 bases between. This sample also appeared in a second study, on human thymus T cells. This second study notes: Related research found strongly overlapping thymic repertoires in unrelated individuals.

The sequence was obtained from a boy in the first two years of life with a congenital heart defect. The sequenced material came from thymocytes. The rearrangement uses TRBV7-9 and TRBJ1-2, with D maybe TRBD1 (5 bases). The CDR3 region is CASSSTANYGYTF. The CDR3 DNA reads TGTGCCAGCAGCTCGACAGCTAACTATGGCTACACCTTC.